This T cell receptor (beta chain) was recorded in a study of blood T cell repertoires in COVID-19. Study-wide background: The United States, Italy and Spain were the sources of the acute and convalescent COVID-19 samples. PBMCs, B-cell-depleted T cells, or T cells provided the cDNA or gDNA that made up the material.

Germline V gene lookup returns CDR1 MNHEY and CDR2 SMNVEV (reference sequence). The CDR3 spans 15 residues. V lost 3 bases and J lost 0; bases outside the gene matches: 4. Categorization into cohorts depended on clinical history that participants reported. Source study methods: Reference gene primer amplification yielded estimated nucleated cell counts. Generated by immunoSEQ multiplex PCR, the TCRdb table keeps only in-frame clones and is missing some. V and J calls and clone size are as listed in that table; D and trimming were resolved from the DNA. Of roughly 200,000 clones in the sample, roughly 87% were seen once.

This TCR was recovered from a man aged 18 to 30 with acute COVID-19. The chain carries TRBV27 and TRBJ2-5; 7 bases align to TRBD1. Sequencing used PBMCs or T cells enriched from blood (not recorded which). The CDR3 sequence is CASSFHRGYQETQYF. For the CDR3, the DNA is TGTGCCAGCAGTTTCCACAGGGGTTACCAAGAGACCCAGTACTTC.